Presented here are 29 T cell receptor beta chains from one specimen sequenced in a study of radiation and T cells in renal cell carcinoma. The time point was: blood 4 weeks post-SBRT, at nephrectomy. Treatment defined: 15 Gy SBRT to primary tumor, nephrectomy 4 weeks later. Sequenced by immunoSEQ multiplex PCR; TCRdb stores in-frame clones only, minus some. The sample shows about 76,000 clones, roughly nine tenths of them seen only once. The specimen was blood, collected from a patient whose treatment included radiotherapy and nephrectomy. These receptors came from a woman aged 65 to 85 with renal cell carcinoma.

The chain has TRBV19 and TRBJ2-1; 9 nucleotides agree with TRBD1. Germline V gene sequence: CDR1 LNHDA, CDR2 SQIVND (reference sequence). The CDR3 totals 17 residues. V trimming: 4 bases; J trimming: 7 bases; junction bases outside the gene matches: 14. The CDR3 nucleotides are TGTGCCAGTAGTACGCCGACAGGGGGTGTTAAGTGGAATGAGCAGTTCTTC. It yields the protein CASSTPTGGVKWNEQFF.

The CDR3 protein is CASSQDLAAYHLFF. The CDR3 nucleotides are TGCGCCAGCAGCCAAGATTTAGCAGCCTACCATCTGTTTTTT. The V gene is TRBV4-3, the J gene TRBJ1-4; D ambiguous. The CDR3 consists of 14 residues. Germline-derived CDR1 and CDR2 are LGHNA and YSLEER. V was cut by 0 bases and J by 14 bases, with 16 bases left in between.

The rearrangement links TRBV9 to TRBJ1-5; D possibly corresponds to TRBD1 (5 bases). The length of the CDR3 is 15 residues. Trimming cost V 4 bases and J 3 bases, with 14 bases left between them. The germline CDR1 and CDR2 sequences are SGDLS and YYNGEE. The CDR3 nucleotides are TGTGCCAGCAGCTCCCGGGACGGGTCCAATCAGCCCCAGCATTTT. Protein sequence: CASSSRDGSNQPQHF.

The gene calls are TRBV5-1 and TRBJ2-7; D call uncertain. CDR3 length: 15 residues. V was shortened by 0 bases and J by 4 bases, with 14 bases between the two germline ends. Germline CDR1 reads SGHRS; CDR2 reads YFSETQ. CDR3 in amino acids: CASSLDGTKGYEQYF. CDR3 DNA sequence: TGCGCCAGCAGCTTGGATGGCACGAAAGGGTACGAGCAGTACTTC.

The chain's CDR3 is CASSLNTRMAFF. The CDR3, as DNA: TGTGCCAGCAGCCTTAACACCCGGATGGCTTTCTTT. V and J are TRBV7-9 and TRBJ1-1; D is unresolved. The V and J ends lost 5 bases and 11 bases respectively, with 15 bases between them. The CDR3 has 12 amino acids. Germline CDR1 SEHNR, CDR2 FQNEAQ (reference sequence).

This rearrangement joins TRBV19 to TRBJ2-7; 10 bases line up with TRBD1. Germline V gene lookup returns CDR1 LNHDA and CDR2 SQIVND (reference sequence). With V trimmed by 8 bases and J by 6 bases, 4 bases remained unmatched. The CDR3 is made up of 12 amino acids. CDR3 nucleotides: TGTGCCAGTGGGACAGGGGCCCTCGAGCAGTACTTC. Protein sequence: CASGTGALEQYF.

The chain links TRBV5-1 to TRBJ1-2; D unresolved. V shed 1 base and J shed 9 bases, with 28 bases lying between them. This CDR3 comprises 18 residues. Germline CDR1 SGHRS, CDR2 YFSETQ. The CDR3 region has the DNA TGCGCCAGCAGCTTGTCTAGGGCCAGCAAAAGGATCTTAGGCAGCTACACCTTC. Residues: CASSLSRASKRILGSYTF.

J is TRBJ1-1 and V is TRBV6-5; D gene uncertain. This CDR3 region has 13 residues. V was clipped by 2 bases and J by 4 bases, with 8 bases between them. Per the germline V gene, CDR1 is MNHEY and CDR2 is SVGAGI. The CDR3 region is CASSYGAGTEAFF. The CDR3 bases are TGTGCCAGCAGTTACGGTGCGGGCACTGAAGCTTTCTTT.

The chain couples TRBV19 to TRBJ1-4; D uncertain. CDR3 size: 15 residues. V lost 5 bases and J lost 10, with 20 bases in between. Per germline, CDR1 LNHDA and CDR2 SQIVND (reference sequence). CDR3 DNA: TGTGCCAGTAGTGCCGACCTCAACCAAGGCACAAAACTGTTTTTT. It codes for CASSADLNQGTKLFF.

The genes are TRBV10-1 and TRBJ2-2, with 10 bases matching TRBD1. Unmatched junction bases numbered 1, after V lost 6 bases and J lost 6 bases. Germline V CDR1 and CDR2: WNHNN, SYGVQD (reference sequence). CDR3 length: 13 amino acids. CDR3 in DNA: TGCGCCAGCAGGGGACAGGGGTCCGGGGAGCTGTTTTTT. Amino acid sequence: CASRGQGSGELFF.

This rearrangement joins TRBV19 to TRBJ1-2; tentatively, D is TRBD1 (5 bases). Trimming took 6 bases from V and 7 from J, leaving 18 bases between them. The CDR3 sequence is 14 residues long. Germline V gene data show CDR1 as LNHDA and CDR2 as SQIVND (reference sequence). CDR3 nucleotide sequence: TGTGCCAGTAGAAAACCGGGGGGTTTAGGTGGCTACACCTTC. It specifies CASRKPGGLGGYTF.

The gene calls are TRBV11-3 and TRBJ1-6; D remains unclear. Germline assignment: CDR1 SGHNT and CDR2 YENEEA. Trimming took 1 base from V and 7 from J, leaving 8 bases between them. The CDR3 spans 14 residues. The CDR3: CASSLGQANSPLHF. CDR3 nucleotides: TGTGCCAGCAGCTTAGGGCAGGCCAATTCACCCCTCCACTTT.

V and J are TRBV9 and TRBJ1-4, with 7 bases that match TRBD1. Germline assignment: CDR1 SGDLS and CDR2 YYNGEE. This CDR3 has 17 amino acids. With V trimmed by 2 bases and J by 8 bases, 15 bases remained unmatched. For the CDR3, the DNA is TGTGCCAGCAGCGTCGGACAAGGGGGCAAAGCGAAGGAAAAACTGTTTTTT. Residues: CASSVGQGGKAKEKLFF.

The chain combines TRBV6-5 with TRBJ1-6; the match to TRBD1 covers 8 bases. Germline V gene lookup returns CDR1 MNHEY and CDR2 SVGAGI. CDR3 length: 16 residues. Trimming took 2 bases from V and 9 from J; bases not matched to a gene: 9. CDR3 sequence: CASSYLDRANISPLHF. The CDR3 DNA reads TGTGCCAGCAGTTACCTGGACAGGGCCAATATTTCACCCCTCCACTTT.

This clone turned up a few times. The chain joins TRBV30 to TRBJ1-6; perhaps TRBD1 as D (5 bases). The germline V and J ends were trimmed by 4 bases and 10 bases, with 14 bases remaining between them. This CDR3 contains 13 residues. CDR1 is GTSNPN and CDR2 is SVGIG in the germline V gene (reference sequence). CDR3 DNA: TGTGCCTGGACGCCGGGGGATAGGTCACCCCTCCACTTT. As protein: CAWTPGDRSPLHF.

V and J are TRBV7-2 and TRBJ2-1, with D perhaps matching TRBD2 (6 bases). Trimming cost V 0 bases and J 6 bases, with 9 bases left between them. CDR1 is SGHTA, CDR2 FQGNSA, per germline. The CDR3 has 14 amino acids. CDR3 nucleotides: TGTGCCAGCAGCTTAGCGGGACTGTCCAATGAGCAGTTCTTC. It yields the protein CASSLAGLSNEQFF.

The table lists this clone with a count of one. This sequence joins TRBV11-2 and TRBJ2-3, with D unresolved. The CDR3 has 14 amino acids. V lost 1 base and J 4 bases, leaving 9 bases between the germline ends. Germline V gene data show CDR1 as SGHAT and CDR2 as FQNNGV. The CDR3 DNA sequence: TGTGCCAGCAGCTTAGCGGTACGGGCAGATACGCAGTATTTT. Encoded protein: CASSLAVRADTQYF.

V gene TRBV18 combines with J gene TRBJ1-2, with 9 positions matching TRBD1. V lost 6 bases, J lost 4 bases, and 6 bases stayed unmatched. There are 14 residues in the CDR3. Germline CDR1 is KGHSH and CDR2 is LQKENI. CDR3 sequence: CASSPDRGGYGYTF. The CDR3 DNA is TGTGCCAGCTCCCCGGACAGGGGTGGCTATGGCTACACCTTC.

In this sample, this clone turned up a few times. V gene TRBV30 combines with J gene TRBJ1-6; 12 nucleotides agree with TRBD1. This CDR3 is 15 amino acids long. V shed 2 bases, J shed 10 bases, and the junction held 6 bases outside the gene matches. In germline, CDR1 is GTSNPN, CDR2 SVGIG (reference sequence). CDR3 sequence (DNA): TGTGCCTGGAGTCGGGACAGGGGGCCGAAGTCACCCCTCCACTTT. This gives the protein CAWSRDRGPKSPLHF.

V is TRBV11-1 and J is TRBJ1-1, with D possibly being TRBD1 (5 bases). Looked up from germline, CDR1 is SGHAT and CDR2 is FQDESV (reference sequence). Trimming took off 1 base at V and 8 bases at J, with 17 bases between the two ends. This CDR3 has 15 amino acids. The CDR3 sequence is CASSLELGGGGEAFF. The CDR3 DNA is TGTGCCAGCAGCTTAGAGCTAGGAGGCGGGGGAGAAGCTTTCTTT.

This chain uses TRBV7-9 with TRBJ1-6; weak D call: TRBD1 (5 bases). Germline V gene data show CDR1 as SEHNR and CDR2 as FQNEAQ (reference sequence). The ends were cut back, 5 bases at V and 10 bases at J, with 18 bases in the middle. The CDR3 consists of 15 residues. As DNA, the CDR3 is TGTGCCAGCAGCCCAGCGGGGGGTCGAGAATCACCCCTCCACTTT. This gives the protein CASSPAGGRESPLHF. The full variable domain, in which reference TRBV7-9 and TRBJ1-6 provide the parts outside the CDR3, is DTGVSQNPRHKITKRGQNVTFRCDPISEHNRLYWYRQTLGQGPEFLTYFQNEAQLEKSRLLSDRFSAERPKGSFSTLEIQRTEQGDSAMYLCASSPAGGRESPLHFGNGTRLTVT.

V and J are TRBV7-3 and TRBJ1-1; tentative D call: TRBD1 (5 bases). Trimming removed 5 bases from V and 1 base from J, with 11 bases in between. From germline, CDR1 is SGHTA and CDR2 FQGTGA. The length of the CDR3 is 14 residues. The CDR3 is CASSPETENTEAFF. CDR3 bases: TGTGCCAGCAGCCCCGAGACAGAGAACACTGAAGCTTTCTTT.

This chain joins TRBV5-1 and TRBJ1-6, with 11 bases aligning to TRBD1. This CDR3 has 16 amino acids. Losses at the gene ends were 0 bases for V and 9 bases for J; bases not matched to a gene: 5. Per germline, CDR1 SGHRS and CDR2 YFSETQ. The CDR3 DNA reads as TGCGCCAGCAGCTTGGCCGGGGGACAGGGGGGTTCACCCCTCCACTTT. It specifies CASSLAGGQGGSPLHF.

The chain links TRBV4-2 to TRBJ1-1; the D gene is possibly TRBD1 (5 bases). Germline lookup yields CDR1 LGHNA and CDR2 YNFKEQ. The CDR3 runs to 14 residues. V was clipped by 0 bases and J by 4 bases, with 9 bases between them. CDR3 nucleotides: TGTGCCAGCAGCCAAGACAGGGTACGCACTGAAGCTTTCTTT. It yields the protein CASSQDRVRTEAFF.

To note about this clone: One junction end disagrees with the germline gene, perhaps due to a read error. This chain joins TRBV4-2 and TRBJ1-1, with 10 bases that match TRBD1. Germline assignment: CDR1 LGHNA and CDR2 YNFKEQ. This CDR3 region has 15 residues. The CDR3 is CASSQPGQGNAEAFF. CDR3 bases: TGTGCCAGCAGCCAACCGGGACAGGGGAACGCTGAAGCTTTCTTT.

The chain uses TRBV7-2 and TRBJ1-3; perhaps TRBD1 as D (6 bases). Germline loops: CDR1 SGHTA, CDR2 FQGNSA. The CDR3 loop spans 14 amino acids. Between the trimmed V and J ends, which lost 5 bases and 0 bases, there was a span of 8 bases. As DNA, the CDR3 is TGTGCCAGCAGCGAGGACAGCTCTGGAAACACCATATATTTT. Encoded protein: CASSEDSSGNTIYF.

The V gene is TRBV28, the J gene TRBJ1-2; 9 bases map to TRBD1. This CDR3 is 15 amino acids long. The J segment lost 4 bases and the V segment lost 5 bases, leaving 8 bases of the junction unmatched. Per germline, CDR1 MDHEN and CDR2 SYDVKM. CDR3 nucleotide sequence: TGTGCCAGCAGTCTTTGGACAGGGGAGCGCTATGGCTACACCTTC. It codes for CASSLWTGERYGYTF.

This clone was seen a single time. The genes are TRBV7-2 and TRBJ2-3; 12 nucleotides line up with TRBD2. Germline CDR1 reads SGHTA; CDR2 reads FQGNSA. Trimming took 5 bases from V and 2 from J; bases not matched to a gene: 8. This CDR3 spans 17 amino acids. In nucleotides, the CDR3 is TGTGCCAGCAGCCCTCTAGCGGGGGGGCCTTTCACAGATACGCAGTATTTT. Protein product: CASSPLAGGPFTDTQYF.

The chain joins TRBV19 to TRBJ1-5; D is perhaps TRBD1 (5 bases). There are 15 residues in the CDR3. Germline assignment: CDR1 LNHDA and CDR2 SQIVND (reference sequence). Between the trimmed V and J ends, which lost 3 bases and 6 bases, there was a span of 15 bases. This CDR3 reads CASSMVGAGFQPQHF. The CDR3 DNA reads TGTGCCAGTAGTATGGTTGGGGCAGGGTTTCAGCCCCAGCATTTT.